One sample yielded the 14 T cell receptor beta chains listed below, sequenced in a study of brain T cells in children with intractable seizures. Produced via immunoSEQ multiplex PCR; TCRdb's table is partial and in-frame only. The table shows about 64,000 clones, with 95% to 97% occurring only once. The input for sequencing was peripheral blood, taken at surgery. These receptors were obtained from a boy under two years old with focal cortical dysplasia and intractable seizures.

The V and J genes are TRBV3-1 (or the pseudogene TRBV3-2) and TRBJ2-1, with 9 bases matching TRBD2. The length of the CDR3 is 15 residues. The V segment lost 1 base and the J segment 8 bases; nucleotides outside the gene matches: 6. CDR1 LGHDT and CDR2 YNNKEL come from the germline V gene (reference sequence). CDR3 in DNA: TGTGCCAGCAGCCAAGTAGCGGGAGCTTGGCATGAGCAGTTCTTC. Its translation: CASSQVAGAWHEQFF.

The chain carries TRBV5-1 and TRBJ2-1, with 12 bases fitting TRBD2. Per germline, CDR1 SGHRS and CDR2 YFSETQ. This CDR3 has 15 residues. The V and J ends lost 3 bases and 10 bases, in that order; junction bases with no gene match: 8. The CDR3 protein is CASSWIGTSGREQFF. CDR3 nucleotide sequence: TGCGCCAGCAGCTGGATAGGGACTAGCGGGCGGGAGCAGTTCTTC. Using reference TRBV5-1 and TRBJ2-1 for the parts outside the CDR3, the full variable domain is KAGVTQTPRYLIKTRGQQVTLSCSPISGHRSVSWYQQTPGQGLQFLFEYFSETQRNKGNFPGRFSGRQFSNSRSEMNVSTLELGDSALYLCASSWIGTSGREQFFGPGTRLTVL.

The V call is TRBV4-1, the J call TRBJ1-5; D is undetermined. Deletions cut 1 base from V and 3 bases from J, with 7 bases between. The V gene's germline CDR1 is MGHRA and CDR2 YSYEKL. CDR3 length: 14 residues. CDR3 sequence: CASSQVGVNQPQHF. The CDR3 nucleotides are TGCGCCAGCAGCCAAGTTGGAGTCAATCAGCCCCAGCATTTT.

V usage is TRBV4-2 and J usage is TRBJ2-7, with D perhaps TRBD1 (5 bases). CDR1 is LGHNA, CDR2 YNFKEQ, per germline. CDR3 length: 14 amino acids. V was trimmed by 1 base and J by 3 bases, leaving 10 bases between them. CDR3 coding DNA: TGTGCCAGCAGCCAAGTGGCAGGGCGCTACGAGCAGTACTTC. It translates to CASSQVAGRYEQYF.

The chain employs TRBV18 and TRBJ2-2, with D perhaps matching TRBD1 (6 bases). The CDR3 spans 15 residues. Germline CDR1 and CDR2: KGHSH and LQKENI. Trimming pared 3 bases from V and 6 bases from J, leaving 14 bases between. The chain's CDR3 is CASSPTQGIAGELFF. CDR3 DNA: TGTGCCAGCTCACCTACTCAGGGGATAGCCGGGGAGCTGTTTTTT. The whole variable domain, remainder taken from reference TRBV18 and TRBJ2-2, is NAGVMQNPRHLVRRRGQEARLRCSPMKGHSHVYWYRQLPEEGLKFMVYLQKENIIDESGMPKERFSAEFPKEGPSILRIQQVVRGDSAAYFCASSPTQGIAGELFFGEGSRLTVL.

The chain uses TRBV10-3 and TRBJ1-2, with 11 bases lining up with TRBD1. Trimming took 4 bases from V and 3 from J; bases not matched to a gene: 7. This CDR3 spans 16 amino acids. In germline, CDR1 is ENHRY, CDR2 SYGVKD. CDR3 bases: TGTGCCATCAGTGCCTCAGGGGGACAGGGGGACTATGGCTACACCTTC. Its translation: CAISASGGQGDYGYTF.

This clone was observed a single time. V gene TRBV11-1 combines with J gene TRBJ2-1, with D possibly being TRBD2 (6 bases). CDR1 SGHAT and CDR2 FQDESV come from the germline V gene (reference sequence). Trimming stripped 5 bases from V and 5 bases from J, with 16 bases between. This CDR3 comprises 15 residues. The CDR3 region has the DNA TGTGCCAGCAGCCCCCGGGACTGGACGGACAATGAGCAGTTCTTC. It is translated as CASSPRDWTDNEQFF. Drawing the rest from reference TRBV11-1 and TRBJ2-1, the complete variable domain is EAEVAQSPRYKITEKSQAVAFWCDPISGHATLYWYRQILGQGPELLVQFQDESVVDDSQLPKDRFSAERLKGVDSTLKIQPAELGDSAMYLCASSPRDWTDNEQFFGPGTRLTVL.

In its sample, this clone was seen a few times. This chain connects TRBV7-2 to TRBJ1-2; TRBD1 matches 10 bases. The germline V gene encodes CDR1 SGHTA and CDR2 FQGNSA. The length of the CDR3 is 14 residues. CDR3 protein: CAMREGQGIYGYTF. CDR3 in DNA: TGTGCGATGAGGGAGGGACAGGGGATCTATGGCTACACCTTC.

The DNA of the CDR3 is TGTGCCAGCACCACGACTAGCGGGGGGGGAAATACGCAGTATTTT. It encodes CASTTTSGGGNTQYF. The V gene is TRBV2, the J gene TRBJ2-3, with 14 bases matching TRBD2. The CDR3 is 15 amino acids. The germline V gene encodes CDR1 SNHLY and CDR2 FYNNEI. The ends lost 7 bases at V and 7 bases at J; junction bases unmatched: 7.

The gene calls are TRBV19 and TRBJ1-4, with D unresolved. The V gene lost 4 bases and the J gene lost 6 bases, with 18 bases spanning the gap. CDR1 and CDR2 from the germline V gene are LNHDA and SQIVND (reference sequence). The CDR3 consists of 16 residues. CDR3 loop: CASSNREHREHEKLFF. In DNA form, the CDR3 reads TGTGCCAGTAGTAACCGGGAGCACCGGGAGCATGAAAAACTGTTTTTT.

This chain connects TRBV15 to TRBJ2-7; 7 nucleotides agree with TRBD2. With 0 bases clipped from V and 1 base from J, the junction kept 6 bases outside the gene matches. Germline V CDR1 and CDR2: LNHNV, YYDKDF (reference sequence). The CDR3 is 16 residues long. In DNA form, the CDR3 reads TGTGCCACCAGCAGAGATTGGGGGGGAGGATCCTACGAGCAGTACTTC. Its protein product is CATSRDWGGGSYEQYF. The whole variable domain, filled in from reference TRBV15 and TRBJ2-7, reads DAMVIQNPRYQVTQFGKPVTLSCSQTLNHNVMYWYQQKSSQAPKLLFHYYDKDFNNEADTPDNFQSRRPNTSFCFLDIRSPGLGDTAMYLCATSRDWGGGSYEQYFGPGTRLTVT.

The chain couples TRBV29-1 to TRBJ1-1, with a tentative D call TRBD1 (6 bases). V was trimmed by 7 bases and J by 4 bases, leaving 19 bases between them. The CDR3 is 14 residues long. The germline gives CDR1 SQVTM, CDR2 ANQGSEA. CDR3 residues: CSAGGGPAGTEAFF. The CDR3, as DNA: TGCAGCGCCGGTGGGGGCCCTGCGGGCACTGAAGCTTTCTTT.

This chain links TRBV11-3 with TRBJ2-1; possible D gene TRBD1, 6 bases. Germline values: CDR1 SGHNT, CDR2 YENEEA. V lost 2 bases to trimming and J lost 9 bases, with 11 bases between them. The CDR3 has 13 residues. The CDR3 bases are TGTGCCAGCAGCTTACAGGGGATAGGTGAGCAGTTCTTC. As protein: CASSLQGIGEQFF.

The chain is built from TRBV29-1 and TRBJ1-2; D gene uncertain. Germline V gene lookup returns CDR1 SQVTM and CDR2 ANQGSEA. The length of the CDR3 is 12 residues. Trimming took 1 base from V and 4 from J, leaving 7 bases between them. The CDR3 loop is CSVEGGFYGYTF. CDR3 DNA: TGCAGCGTTGAAGGCGGATTCTATGGCTACACCTTC.